This entry describes one T cell receptor (beta chain). Its antigen is still unknown. With 6 bases clipped from V and 6 bases from J, the junction kept 7 bases outside the gene matches. There are 15 residues in the CDR3. The entry originates in a study of blood T cells in healthy people across ages. General study points: The study found more naive CD4+ cells and higher diversity in long-lived than aged donors. Expanded clonotype shifts may have been confounded, as the donors had an unknown CMV status. Unsorted PBMCs prevented conclusive naive versus antigen-experienced comparison.

With a J-beta primer mix and a sample-barcoded 5' primer, a second PCR ran roughly 6 to 12 cycles. Tags on each cDNA molecule came from a template-switch adaptor with 12 random nucleotides. MiXCR was run by TCRdb on the 5' RACE reads, yielding one entry per CDR3 protein. The sample lists hundreds of thousands of distinct CDR3 sequences; under 25% were seen once. This receptor was identified in a man aged 70 or older in good health. Sequenced material: blood. The chain uses TRBV12-3 or TRBV12-4 and TRBJ2-2, with 10 bases matching TRBD2. The CDR3 sequence is CASRGAGGPAGELFF. The DNA for the CDR3 is TGTGCCAGCAGGGGAGCGGGAGGGCCTGCCGGGGAGCTGTTTTTT.